A single sample is the source of the 28 T cell receptor beta chains below, sequenced in a study of cytomegalovirus exposure and HLA in healthy donors. PCR primers comprised 60 Vbeta and 13 Jbeta primers. Repertoires were generated with immunoSEQ multiplex PCR, while TCRdb's copy carries only in-frame clones and drops some. The sample holds 110,000 or so clones, approximately 80% seen once. Sequencing used PBMCs. The source is a man younger than 35 in good health and CMV-seropositive.

The chain is built from TRBV6-6 and TRBJ1-3, with D tentatively TRBD1 (5 bases). This CDR3 is 15 amino acids long. Germline V gene sequence: CDR1 MNHNY, CDR2 SVGAGI (reference sequence). V shed 6 bases and J shed 7 bases, with 19 bases lying between them. The CDR3 here is CASRQGLGFGNTIYF. The CDR3 nucleotides read TGTGCCAGCAGGCAGGGTTTAGGGTTCGGGAACACCATATATTTT.

The chain combines TRBV6-5 with TRBJ2-7; D possibly corresponds to TRBD2 (5 bases). Germline V gene lookup returns CDR1 MNHEY and CDR2 SVGAGI. V dropped 7 bases and J dropped 4 bases, with 8 bases sitting between them. This CDR3 has 11 residues. The CDR3 nucleotides are TGTGCCAGCAATGGGAGATACGAGCAGTACTTC. This codes for CASNGRYEQYF.

The chain links TRBV30 to TRBJ2-7, with TRBD1 identical over 8 bases. The CDR3 is 14 amino acids. The germline CDR1 and CDR2 sequences are GTSNPN and SVGIG (reference sequence). V was pared by 7 bases and J by 6 bases, with 14 bases of the junction left unmatched. This CDR3 reads CALNRGTANTEQYF. The CDR3 DNA reads TGTGCCTTAAACAGGGGGACGGCCAATACCGAGCAGTACTTC.

The rearrangement uses TRBV7-9 and TRBJ1-4, with 9 bases identical to TRBD1. Germline CDR1 and CDR2: SEHNR and FQNEAQ (reference sequence). V was pared by 5 bases and J by 5 bases, with 9 bases of the junction left unmatched. This CDR3 contains 16 residues. The chain's CDR3 is CASSRVGTGLNEKLFF. In DNA, the CDR3 is TGTGCCAGCAGCAGAGTGGGGACAGGGCTGAATGAAAAACTGTTTTTT.

The V and J genes are TRBV19 and TRBJ1-1; D perhaps matches TRBD1 (5 bases). CDR1 and CDR2 from the germline V gene are LNHDA and SQIVND (reference sequence). The V gene lost 7 bases and the J gene lost 4 bases, with 25 bases spanning the gap. This CDR3 is built from 17 residues. The chain's CDR3 is CASTPIGTPVRGTEAFF. The CDR3, as DNA: TGTGCCAGTACCCCTATAGGGACTCCTGTAAGGGGCACTGAAGCTTTCTTT.

The V gene is TRBV27, the J gene TRBJ1-1; D is unclear. The V and J ends lost 8 bases and 5 bases respectively, with 12 bases between them. This CDR3 contains 12 residues. The germline gives CDR1 MNHEY, CDR2 SMNVEV (reference sequence). The CDR3 coding sequence is TGTGCCAGCGGGGAGAGGTATACTGAAGCTTTCTTT. Translating gives CASGERYTEAFF.

The chain combines TRBV5-1 with TRBJ2-7; 10 bases match TRBD1. With V trimmed by 4 bases and J by 2 bases, 3 bases remained unmatched. Germline V CDR1 and CDR2: SGHRS, YFSETQ. The CDR3 totals 14 residues. The CDR3 reads CASSPGTGAYEQYF. As DNA, the CDR3 is TGCGCCAGCAGCCCCGGGACAGGGGCCTACGAGCAGTACTTC.

A remark on this clone: The junction and the germline gene differ at one end; a read error may be behind it. V is TRBV6-6 and J is TRBJ2-4, with 7 bases that match TRBD1. This CDR3 comprises 13 residues. Germline lookup yields CDR1 MNHNY and CDR2 SVGAGI (reference sequence). The CDR3 nucleotides are TGTGCCAGCAGCCTTGGGACAGCTAACAGTCAGTACTTC. As protein: CASSLGTANSQYF.

The rearrangement uses TRBV19 and TRBJ1-2, with unresolved D. CDR1 and CDR2 (germline): LNHDA, SQIVND (reference sequence). V lost 3 bases and J lost 0, with 14 bases in between. CDR3 length equals 16 residues. The CDR3 spells CASSIPSGFANYGYTF. Written as DNA, the CDR3 is TGTGCCAGTAGTATCCCATCAGGATTTGCTAACTATGGCTACACCTTC.

This chain joins TRBV27 and TRBJ2-1, with D uncertain. This CDR3 has 13 residues. The V end was cut by 2 bases, the J end by 6 bases, with 8 bases between. CDR1 is MNHEY and CDR2 is SMNVEV in the germline V gene (reference sequence). The CDR3 is CASSLSPLNEQFF. Written as DNA, the CDR3 is TGTGCCAGCAGTTTAAGTCCACTCAATGAGCAGTTCTTC.

This sequence joins TRBV11-2 and TRBJ2-1; D gene uncertain. This CDR3 contains 12 residues. V gave up 1 base and J gave up 5 bases, with 3 bases separating them. The germline V gene encodes CDR1 SGHAT and CDR2 FQNNGV. For the CDR3, the DNA is TGTGCCAGCAGCTTAGCCAACAATGAGCAGTTCTTC. Its protein product is CASSLANNEQFF.

This chain uses TRBV28 with TRBJ2-6; TRBD1 might be the D (5 bases). There are 15 residues in the CDR3. Trimming took off 6 bases at V and 4 bases at J, with 13 bases between the two ends. Germline V gene data show CDR1 as MDHEN and CDR2 as SYDVKM. CDR3 in DNA: TGTGCCAGCAGCTTAGACAGCGACGGGGCCAACGTCCTGACTTTC. This encodes CASSLDSDGANVLTF. Full variable domain (remainder filled in from reference TRBV28 and TRBJ2-6): DVKVTQSSRYLVKRTGEKVFLECVQDMDHENMFWYRQDPGLGLRLIYFSYDVKMKEKGDIPEGYSVSREKKERFSLILESASTNQTSMYLCASSLDSDGANVLTFGAGSRLTVL.

The rearrangement uses TRBV15 and TRBJ2-3; TRBD2 agrees at 7 bases. The J segment lost 1 base and the V segment lost 11 bases, leaving 6 bases of the junction unmatched. This CDR3 has 13 amino acids. From germline, CDR1 is LNHNV and CDR2 YYDKDF (reference sequence). This chain's CDR3 is CAAGVPRTDTQYF. DNA for the CDR3: TGTGCCGCGGGAGTTCCCCGCACAGATACGCAGTATTTT.

V is TRBV13 and J is TRBJ2-7, with D maybe TRBD1 (6 bases). CDR1 and CDR2 from the germline V gene are PRHDT and FYEKMQ (reference sequence). Trimming cost V 5 bases and J 3 bases, with 23 bases left between them. This CDR3 region has 17 residues. The CDR3 DNA is TGTGCCAGCAGCGGAGCCGGGACAATGTTCTCCCTCTACGAGCAGTACTTC. As protein: CASSGAGTMFSLYEQYF.

In this sample, this clone turned up once. The chain is built from TRBV18 and TRBJ1-3; D remains ambiguous. Germline CDR1 is KGHSH and CDR2 is LQKENI. The CDR3 has 17 amino acids. Trimming removed 0 bases from V and 7 bases from J, with 19 bases in between. In DNA, the CDR3 is TGTGCCAGCTCACCACCAGCAGGTGTTCTCCAACCGAACACCATATATTTT. It yields the protein CASSPPAGVLQPNTIYF.

This clone has just a few counts. This rearrangement joins TRBV7-6 to TRBJ2-7; TRBD2 is a possible D gene (5 bases). The germline CDR1 and CDR2 sequences are SGHVS and FNYEAQ. The V end was cut by 5 bases, the J end by 7 bases, with 18 bases between. There are 14 residues in the CDR3. CDR3 sequence reads: CASSPRDDPGEQYF. In nucleotides, the CDR3 is TGTGCCAGCAGCCCTAGGGATGACCCGGGGGAGCAGTACTTC.

V usage is TRBV9 and J usage is TRBJ2-7; 8 nucleotides align to TRBD1. CDR3 length equals 15 residues. CDR1 SGDLS and CDR2 YYNGEE come from the germline V gene. J gave up 2 bases and V 4 bases, and 8 bases lay outside the gene matches. CDR3 sequence (DNA): TGTGCCAGCAGCACCCGGACAGGGAGAACCTACGAGCAGTACTTC. Translation gives CASSTRTGRTYEQYF.

This clone came up once. This rearrangement joins TRBV5-1 to TRBJ2-7; TRBD1 is a possible D gene (6 bases). The V end lost 3 bases, the J end lost 5 bases, and 9 bases lay between the germline ends. This CDR3 region has 12 residues. Looked up from germline, CDR1 is SGHRS and CDR2 is YFSETQ. The CDR3 protein is CASSSQGHEQYF. The DNA of the CDR3 is TGCGCCAGCAGCTCACAGGGCCACGAGCAGTACTTC.

The chain uses TRBV7-9 and TRBJ1-1; a weak D match, TRBD1 (5 bases). Trimming removed 0 bases from V and 7 bases from J, with 12 bases in between. CDR3 length: 14 residues. CDR1 and CDR2 (germline): SEHNR, FQNEAQ (reference sequence). The CDR3, as DNA: TGTGCCAGCAGCTTAGCGGGGCTTACACGTGAAGCTTTCTTT. Translation gives CASSLAGLTREAFF. The full variable domain, completed using reference TRBV7-9 and TRBJ1-1, is DTGVSQNPRHKITKRGQNVTFRCDPISEHNRLYWYRQTLGQGPEFLTYFQNEAQLEKSRLLSDRFSAERPKGSFSTLEIQRTEQGDSAMYLCASSLAGLTREAFFGQGTRLTVV.

The V call is TRBV25-1, the J call TRBJ1-1, with D possibly being TRBD1 (6 bases). The V gene's germline CDR1 is MGHDK and CDR2 SYGVNS. Trimming cost V 5 bases and J 6 bases, with 22 bases left between them. There are 16 residues in the CDR3. CDR3 sequence (DNA): TGTGCCAGCAGTAGGGGCATACAGGGTCGAGGGGCTGAAGCTTTCTTT. Amino acids: CASSRGIQGRGAEAFF.

J is TRBJ1-2 and V is TRBV11-2; D is uncertain. V lost 5 bases to trimming and J lost 3 bases, with 10 bases between them. Germline V lookup: CDR1 SGHAT, CDR2 FQNNGV. This CDR3 has 13 residues. The CDR3 DNA sequence: TGTGCCAGCAGCCCGTCCGGGGACTATGGCTACACCTTC. Protein product: CASSPSGDYGYTF.

The chain employs TRBV15 and TRBJ2-1; 11 bases agree with TRBD1. Unmatched junction bases numbered 8, after V lost 5 bases and J lost 8 bases. Per germline, CDR1 LNHNV and CDR2 YYDKDF (reference sequence). The CDR3 has 15 amino acids. The CDR3 sequence: CATSARDRGSDEQFF. The CDR3, as DNA: TGTGCCACCAGCGCCCGGGACAGGGGGAGTGATGAGCAGTTCTTC.

V is TRBV6-5 and J is TRBJ1-6, with 9 bases identical to TRBD1. Per germline, CDR1 MNHEY and CDR2 SVGAGI. The CDR3 covers 14 residues. J gave up 4 bases and V 10 bases, and 5 bases lay outside the gene matches. CDR3 coding DNA: TGTGCCACCCAACAGGGGGCATATAATTCACCCCTCCACTTT. Its translation: CATQQGAYNSPLHF.

This sequence joins TRBV4-1 and TRBJ2-7, with D maybe TRBD1 (6 bases). There are 14 residues in the CDR3. V was pared by 3 bases and J by 5 bases, with 14 bases between. Germline CDR1 and CDR2: MGHRA and YSYEKL. DNA for the CDR3: TGCGCCAGCAGCCACATCGACAGGTCCCACGAGCAGTACTTC. It specifies CASSHIDRSHEQYF.

The chain carries TRBV13 and TRBJ1-4; the D gene is possibly TRBD1 (5 bases). Trimming pared 5 bases from V and 7 bases from J, leaving 14 bases between. The V gene's germline CDR1 is PRHDT and CDR2 FYEKMQ (reference sequence). CDR3 length: 14 residues. In nucleotides, the CDR3 is TGTGCCAGCAGCCTCAGGGAGGAGGGTGAAAAACTGTTTTTT. It codes for CASSLREEGEKLFF.

The chain uses TRBV5-1 and TRBJ2-1; 8 bases map to TRBD2. This CDR3 comprises 19 residues. The trim removed 0 bases at V and 2 bases at J, leaving 13 bases unmatched. Germline V gene data show CDR1 as SGHRS and CDR2 as YFSETQ. CDR3 sequence: CASSLESGMGAGAYNEQFF. The CDR3 DNA reads TGCGCCAGCAGCTTGGAAAGCGGTATGGGAGCGGGGGCCTACAATGAGCAGTTCTTC. The entire variable domain, with the rest obtained from reference TRBV5-1 and TRBJ2-1, is as follows: KAGVTQTPRYLIKTRGQQVTLSCSPISGHRSVSWYQQTPGQGLQFLFEYFSETQRNKGNFPGRFSGRQFSNSRSEMNVSTLELGDSALYLCASSLESGMGAGAYNEQFFGPGTRLTVL.

The genes are TRBV5-6 and TRBJ1-2; D unclear. The CDR3 spans 19 residues. Trimming cost V 3 bases and J 1 base, with 25 bases left between them. The germline gives CDR1 SGHDT, CDR2 YYEEEE. DNA for the CDR3: TGTGCCAGCAGCTCGAACCAGAAACCCCCGACATGGCTTAACTATGGCTACACCTTC. It translates to CASSSNQKPPTWLNYGYTF.

In this sample, this clone turned up once. The V call is TRBV6-1, the J call TRBJ2-5; D remains ambiguous. There are 15 residues in the CDR3. The V gene's germline CDR1 is MNHNS and CDR2 SASEGT. V was clipped by 2 bases and J by 3 bases, with 13 bases between them. The CDR3 nucleotides are TGTGCCAGCAGTGAAAGTGGCACATTCGAAGAGACCCAGTACTTC. Residues: CASSESGTFEETQYF.